The clone carrying this T cell receptor (beta chain) was seen just once. The sample is drawn from a study of shared clonotypes between healthy human individuals. Produced via immunoSEQ multiplex PCR; TCRdb's table is partial and in-frame only. The table records hundreds of thousands of clones, around three quarters of them present only once. CDR3 length equals 15 residues. Per germline, CDR1 ENHRY and CDR2 SYGVKD. V lost 2 bases and J lost 2; bases outside the gene matches: 4. The specimen was PBMCs. The chain carries TRBV10-3 and TRBJ2-7; TRBD1 matches 9 bases. The TCR originated in a woman aged 40-49 years in good health. Some clones in this sample may be carry-over from other donors' samples. CDR3 sequence reads: CAISERQGGTYEQYF. CDR3 coding DNA: TGTGCCATCAGTGAGAGACAGGGGGGAACCTACGAGCAGTACTTC.